The clone carrying this TCR beta chain has only a few counts. The data stem from a study of blood T cell repertoires in COVID-19. Study-wide background: T cells, B-cell-depleted T cells, or PBMCs provided the cDNA or gDNA that served as material.

Cohorts were assigned according to the clinical history that participants reported. V was pared by 5 bases and J by 11 bases, with 15 bases between. The CDR3 sequence is 12 residues long. Generated by immunoSEQ multiplex PCR, the TCRdb table keeps only in-frame clones and is missing some. The table shows approximately 300,000 clones, with about nine tenths occurring only once. The receptor was isolated from a woman aged 18-30 years who had recovered from COVID-19. Sequenced input: PBMCs or T cells enriched from blood (not recorded which). The chain uses TRBV12-3 or TRBV12-4 and TRBJ1-1; D gene uncertain. The CDR3, as DNA: TGTGCCAGCAGTCCGCCGCAATGGAGGGCTTTCTTT. It translates to CASSPPQWRAFF.